This T cell receptor (beta chain) was observed in a study of shared clonotypes between healthy human individuals. Naive CD8 cells lacked CD45RO and underwent positive selection for CCR7, leaving out terminally differentiated effector memory CD45RA+ cells. HIV-negative, healthy adults without recent acute infections or vaccinations were the donors. Germline trimming cut 1 base from V and 4 bases from J; bases unmatched to any gene: 6. The CDR3 sequence is 15 residues long. Germline CDR1 and CDR2: SEHNR and FQNEAQ (reference sequence). Some clones are missing from TCRdb's copy, which holds only in-frame ones; the method was immunoSEQ multiplex PCR. This table holds about 590,000 clones, 95% to 96% found once.

Sequenced sample: naive CD8+ T cells sorted from blood. The TCR sequence derives from a woman under 40 in good health. This chain uses TRBV7-9 with TRBJ1-2, with 7 bases fitting TRBD1. CDR3 sequence reads: CASSLEQGTTYGYTF. CDR3 nucleotides: TGTGCCAGCAGCTTAGAACAGGGGACCACCTATGGCTACACCTTC.